The 13 T cell receptor beta chains below come from one sample, sequenced in a study of identical twins. TCRdb analysed the 5' RACE reads with MiXCR anew, one entry per CDR3 protein. The sample records 250,000 to 350,000 distinct CDR3 sequences, less than 9% being singletons. This sample was also put to use in a study of yellow fever vaccine responses in identical twins.

Material: memory (CD45RO+) T cells sorted from blood. The receptor set was obtained from a woman between 18 and 30 years old in good health.

The chain carries TRBV20-1 and TRBJ2-2; D unclear. V lost 5 bases to trimming and J lost 0 bases, with 7 bases between them. This CDR3 has 13 amino acids. CDR1 and CDR2 (germline): DFQATT, SNEGSKA (reference sequence). The CDR3 loop reads CSARGTNTGELFF. CDR3 DNA sequence: TGCAGTGCTCGCGGTACGAACACCGGGGAGCTGTTTTTT.

This clonotype was observed a handful of times. The gene calls are TRBV6-1 and TRBJ1-2; TRBD1 matches 9 bases. CDR3 size: 13 residues. The germline V gene has CDR1 MNHNS and CDR2 SASEGT. Trimming took 1 base from V and 13 from J; bases not matched to a gene: 7. This CDR3 reads CASSEGATGGVTF. CDR3 nucleotides: TGTGCCAGCAGTGAAGGGGCAACAGGGGGCGTCACCTTC.

This clonotype is labeled as medium-sized. The V gene is TRBV7-2, the J gene TRBJ2-1, with D perhaps matching TRBD2 (5 bases). Trimming left V 7 bases short and J 9 bases short, with 25 bases between. CDR1 SGHTA and CDR2 FQGNSA come from the germline V gene. The CDR3 totals 16 residues. CDR3 protein: CASNSDLAALLGEQFF. The CDR3, as DNA: TGTGCCAGCAACTCAGACCTAGCTGCTCTCCTCGGTGAGCAGTTCTTC.

In its sample, this clonotype was seen many times. This chain joins TRBV4-2 and TRBJ2-3; TRBD1 matches at 10 bases. CDR1 LGHNA and CDR2 YNFKEQ come from the germline V gene. J was trimmed by 4 bases and V by 4 bases; bases with no gene match: 11. This CDR3 region has 17 residues. The CDR3 protein is CASSRDPGQGYADTQYF. The CDR3 DNA sequence: TGTGCCAGCAGCCGAGACCCGGGACAGGGGTACGCAGATACGCAGTATTTT.

Concerning this clonotype itself: The junction differs from germline at one of its ends, possibly a read error. The chain combines TRBV7-7 with TRBJ1-3, with D uncertain. This CDR3 spans 15 amino acids. CDR1 is SSHAT, CDR2 FNYEAQ, per germline (reference sequence). The CDR3 sequence is CVSSLAWGSGNTIYF. The CDR3 DNA reads TGTGTCAGCAGCTTAGCATGGGGCTCTGGAAACACCATATATTTT.

In its sample, this clonotype was seen many times. This rearrangement joins TRBV28 to TRBJ1-5; D gene ambiguous. Germline-derived CDR1 and CDR2 are MDHEN and SYDVKM. CDR3 length equals 13 residues. The V gene lost 6 bases and the J gene lost 4 bases, with 10 bases spanning the gap. The CDR3 bases are TGTGCCAGCAGCTATGGGTGGAATCAGCCCCAGCATTTT. Residues: CASSYGWNQPQHF.

This clonotype was detected a few times. The chain has TRBV6-5 and TRBJ2-3, with D possibly matching TRBD1 (5 bases). In germline, CDR1 is MNHEY, CDR2 SVGAGI. The CDR3 consists of 15 residues. Trimming took 0 bases from V and 0 from J, leaving 7 bases between them. This CDR3 reads CASSYSDSSTDTQYF. The CDR3 nucleotides read TGTGCCAGCAGTTACTCCGACAGCAGCACAGATACGCAGTATTTT.

The CDR3 sequence is CASIGGADTATGTQYF. The DNA for the CDR3 is TGTGCCAGCATCGGGGGGGCAGACACCGCAACGGGGACCCAGTACTTC. The chain combines TRBV7-9 with TRBJ2-5; 8 bases align to TRBD2. The ends lost 7 bases at V and 7 bases at J; junction bases unmatched: 17. Per germline, CDR1 SEHNR and CDR2 FQNEAQ (reference sequence). CDR3 size: 16 residues.

The chain couples TRBV28 to TRBJ1-5; 9 bases are shared with TRBD1. Trimming cost V 10 bases and J 4 bases; bases outside gene matches: 8. Per germline, CDR1 MDHEN and CDR2 SYDVKM. The CDR3 has 14 amino acids. The CDR3 is CANSGTGSNQPQHF. The CDR3 nucleotides read TGTGCCAACTCTGGGACAGGGTCTAATCAGCCCCAGCATTTT.

The chain carries TRBV15 and TRBJ2-3; 11 positions agree with TRBD2. CDR3 length: 15 amino acids. Per the germline V gene, CDR1 is LNHNV and CDR2 is YYDKDF (reference sequence). J was trimmed by 1 base and V by 3 bases; bases with no gene match: 0. The CDR3 sequence: CATSRGLAGTDTQYF. The CDR3 region has the DNA TGTGCCACCAGCAGGGGACTAGCGGGCACAGATACGCAGTATTTT.

The V call is TRBV4-1, the J call TRBJ2-1; no clear D gene. The CDR3 runs 14 residues. Germline assignment: CDR1 MGHRA and CDR2 YSYEKL. V lost 0 bases and J 7 bases, leaving 10 bases between the germline ends. The DNA of the CDR3 is TGCGCCAGCAGCCAAGAAGTGGCGCAAAATGAGCAGTTCTTC. Amino acids: CASSQEVAQNEQFF.

This clonotype has only a few counts. The rearrangement links TRBV20-1 to TRBJ2-7; D uncertain. The CDR3 runs 12 residues. Trimming took 1 base from V and 4 from J, leaving 8 bases between them. Per the germline V gene, CDR1 is DFQATT and CDR2 is SNEGSKA (reference sequence). This CDR3 is CSARGTAYEQYV. The CDR3 DNA follows: TGCAGTGCTAGAGGGACGGCATACGAGCAGTACGTC.

The V gene is TRBV9, the J gene TRBJ2-3; 9 nucleotides line up with TRBD2. The junction had 5 bases not matched to a gene; V was cut back by 0 bases and J by 3 bases. This CDR3 has 16 residues. Germline assignment: CDR1 SGDLS and CDR2 YYNGEE. CDR3 sequence reads: CASSVDGSGRTDTQYF. The CDR3, as DNA: TGTGCCAGCAGCGTAGATGGTAGCGGGAGAACAGATACGCAGTATTTT.